The sequence of this T cell receptor beta chain was determined in a study of regulatory T cells in long-lasting Graves disease. Study outcomes and limitations: Preferential use of TRBV28, TRBJ1-2 and TRBJ2-5 was seen in persistent disease.

The CDR3 loop spans 17 amino acids. CDR1 is SGHTA, CDR2 FQGTGA, per germline. With 5 bases clipped from V and 2 bases from J, the junction kept 14 bases outside the gene matches. As to this clonotype: Its antigen remains unidentified. A much larger clonotype is one base distant, so this may be a read error.

Construction of the TCR beta libraries employed iRepertoire HTBI primers in conjunction with Arm-PCR of CDR3 regions. TCRdb redid the calling of the multiplex PCR reads with MiXCR, one entry per CDR3 protein. The table records 400,000 to 500,000 distinct CDR3 sequences, less than 20% of them present only once. Time point meaning: newly diagnosed GD, antithyroid drugs for less than 3 months. Extracted PBMC RNA gave rise to the TCR library. These data were likewise used in another study, on T cells in Graves' hyperthyroidism and ophthalmopathy.

V gene TRBV7-3 combines with J gene TRBJ2-7; 8 nucleotides agree with TRBD1. The sample here was peripheral blood mononuclear cells (PBMCs), taken at new diagnosis, from a patient treated with antithyroid drugs. This TCR was recovered from a young woman with Graves disease. For the CDR3, the DNA is TGTGCCAGCAGCCCCTCGACAGGGGATCGTTTCCCCTACGAGCAGTACTTC. Amino acid sequence: CASSPSTGDRFPYEQYF.